The sequence of this T cell receptor (beta chain) was determined in a study of T cells in Graves' hyperthyroidism and ophthalmopathy. This clonotype was counted at least ten times. What it recognizes is unknown. Amplification yielded TCR beta CDR3 regions, with RNA transcripts as the source. Primed by the HTBI set, a first-round RT-PCR was run on the TCR CDR3. TCRdb re-called the multiplex PCR reads with MiXCR, one entry per CDR3 protein. The sample has 600,000 or so distinct CDR3 sequences, just over 45% seen once. Findings and caveats of the study: Before onset, ophthalmopathy was predicted by the model a median around 6 months earlier. Also found in blood were most expanded thyroid clonotypes above 0.001.

The authors deemed Graves' hyperthyroidism stable absent ophthalmopathy progression within 18 months. Participants, patients aged 18 to 65, had newly diagnosed hyperthyroidism with a duration under 2 months. The V end was cut by 8 bases, the J end by 8 bases, with 9 bases between. This CDR3 has 10 amino acids. Germline values: CDR1 LNHDA, CDR2 SQIVND (reference sequence). The sequenced sample consisted of peripheral blood or thyroid tissue (not recorded which). The receptor comes from a woman under 30 with Graves' hyperthyroidism. V gene TRBV19 combines with J gene TRBJ1-2; D is unclear. CDR3 protein: CASGRLGYTF. The CDR3 bases are TGTGCCAGTGGCAGACTCGGCTACACCTTC.